What follows are 21 T cell receptor beta chains derived from one specimen sequenced in a study of blood T cell repertoires in COVID-19. This table comes from immunoSEQ multiplex PCR, and its TCRdb copy is limited to in-frame clones, with some not included. The sample shows about 160,000 clones, over 65% of them seen only once. Sequencing was done on a sample of peripheral blood. These receptor sequences come from a man in his 60s with acute or convalescent COVID-19.

This chain links TRBV27 with TRBJ1-3, with 7 bases lining up with TRBD1. This CDR3 contains 14 residues. V trimming: 8 bases; J trimming: 4 bases; junction bases outside the gene matches: 8. Germline V lookup: CDR1 MNHEY, CDR2 SMNVEV (reference sequence). This chain's CDR3 is CASRLGDSGNTIYF. CDR3 nucleotide sequence: TGTGCCAGCCGCCTAGGGGACAGCGGAAACACCATATATTTT.

J is TRBJ2-1 and V is TRBV18, with 12 bases that match TRBD2. CDR3 length: 17 residues. Germline V lookup: CDR1 KGHSH, CDR2 LQKENI. Unmatched junction bases numbered 9, after V lost 5 bases and J lost 4 bases. CDR3 residues: CASSSRLAGASYNEQFF. Written as DNA, the CDR3 is TGTGCCAGCTCATCCCGACTAGCGGGGGCCTCTTACAATGAGCAGTTCTTC.

This sequence joins TRBV19 and TRBJ1-6, with 8 bases fitting TRBD1. V was pared by 6 bases and J by 2 bases, with 3 bases of the junction left unmatched. Per germline, CDR1 LNHDA and CDR2 SQIVND (reference sequence). The length of the CDR3 is 15 residues. DNA for the CDR3: TGTGCCAGTAGGCCACAGGGGGCCTATAATTCACCCCTCCACTTT. This encodes CASRPQGAYNSPLHF. Full variable domain (outside the CDR3, taken from reference TRBV19 and TRBJ1-6): DGGITQSPKYLFRKEGQNVTLSCEQNLNHDAMYWYRQDPGQGLRLIYYSQIVNDFQKGDIAEGYSVSREKKESFPLTVTSAQKNPTAFYLCASRPQGAYNSPLHFGNGTRLTVT.

The sample holds a few counts of this clone. The gene calls are TRBV4-1 and TRBJ2-1; D is ambiguous. Germline loops: CDR1 MGHRA, CDR2 YSYEKL. The CDR3 spans 15 residues. V was shortened by 0 bases and J by 0 bases, with 6 bases between the two germline ends. The CDR3 loop reads CASSQDVSSYNEQFF. The CDR3 region has the DNA TGCGCCAGCAGCCAAGATGTCAGCTCCTACAATGAGCAGTTCTTC.

V gene TRBV7-9 combines with J gene TRBJ2-2; tentative D call: TRBD1 (6 bases). The V end was cut by 5 bases, the J end by 1 base, with 11 bases between. CDR1 is SEHNR and CDR2 is FQNEAQ in the germline V gene (reference sequence). The CDR3 totals 15 residues. The CDR3: CASSIMTGNTGELFF. Written as DNA, the CDR3 is TGTGCCAGCAGCATCATGACAGGGAACACCGGGGAGCTGTTTTTT.

The genes are TRBV27 and TRBJ2-1, with D perhaps TRBD2 (7 bases). Trimming pared 2 bases from V and 8 bases from J, leaving 16 bases between. CDR3 length equals 15 residues. Germline V gives CDR1 MNHEY, CDR2 SMNVEV (reference sequence). The CDR3 DNA is TGTGCCAGCAGTTTAACCCCCACAGGGAGGGATGAGCAGTTCTTC. This encodes CASSLTPTGRDEQFF.

The table lists this clone with a count of one. The V and J genes are TRBV19 and TRBJ2-1; D ambiguous. Trimming pared 0 bases from V and 3 bases from J, leaving 3 bases between. This CDR3 spans 13 amino acids. Germline lookup yields CDR1 LNHDA and CDR2 SQIVND (reference sequence). The CDR3 DNA reads TGTGCCAGTAGTATAGATAACTACAATGAGCAGTTCTTC. It is translated as CASSIDNYNEQFF.

The chain employs TRBV3-1 (or the pseudogene TRBV3-2) and TRBJ2-7; 8 bases are shared with TRBD1. CDR1 is LGHDT, CDR2 YNNKEL, per germline (reference sequence). CDR3 size: 15 residues. The J segment lost 5 bases and the V segment lost 3 bases, leaving 9 bases of the junction unmatched. CDR3 residues: CASSQTGQGRNEQYF. The CDR3 DNA is TGTGCCAGCAGCCAGACCGGACAGGGTCGGAACGAGCAGTACTTC.

The chain carries TRBV5-1 and TRBJ2-6, with 8 bases fitting TRBD1. Germline trimming cut 1 base from V and 4 bases from J; bases unmatched to any gene: 1. Germline V gene lookup returns CDR1 SGHRS and CDR2 YFSETQ. The CDR3 runs to 15 residues. CDR3 residues: CASSLQGAGANVLTF. The CDR3 coding sequence is TGCGCCAGCAGCTTGCAGGGGGCGGGGGCCAACGTCCTGACTTTC.

Only a few counts were recorded for this clone. This rearrangement joins TRBV25-1 to TRBJ1-1; TRBD1 aligns across 9 bases. The V gene's germline CDR1 is MGHDK and CDR2 SYGVNS. The CDR3 loop spans 14 amino acids. The J segment lost 4 bases and the V segment lost 7 bases, leaving 7 bases of the junction unmatched. The CDR3 loop reads CASTSSTGGTEAFF. CDR3 coding DNA: TGTGCCAGCACTAGCTCGACAGGGGGCACTGAAGCTTTCTTT.

Ten or more counts support this clone. The DNA of the CDR3 is TGTGCCAGCAGCCCAGATCAGGCGATCAATGAGCAGTTCTTC. It is translated as CASSPDQAINEQFF. The chain has TRBV11-3 and TRBJ2-1; D unclear. The CDR3 has 14 amino acids. Trimming left V 5 bases short and J 6 bases short, with 14 bases between. Per the germline V gene, CDR1 is SGHNT and CDR2 is YENEEA.

This sequence joins TRBV15 and TRBJ1-1; D might be TRBD1 (5 bases). The CDR3 extends over 13 amino acids. V was trimmed by 8 bases and J by 0 bases, leaving 10 bases between them. Germline CDR1 LNHNV, CDR2 YYDKDF (reference sequence). This CDR3 reads CATGAGMNTEAFF. The CDR3 coding sequence is TGTGCCACCGGGGCAGGAATGAACACTGAAGCTTTCTTT.

This clone was picked up a small number of times. V is TRBV7-3 and J is TRBJ2-7, with TRBD1 matching over 7 bases. The CDR3 covers 14 residues. CDR1 and CDR2 from the germline V gene are SGHTA and FQGTGA. V shed 5 bases, J shed 0 bases, and the junction held 4 bases outside the gene matches. In DNA form, the CDR3 reads TGTGCCAGCAGCCTATCAGGGGGCTCCTACGAGCAGTACTTC. This encodes CASSLSGGSYEQYF.

The chain uses TRBV5-1 and TRBJ1-1; 9 bases match TRBD1. Trimming removed 2 bases from V and 4 bases from J; junction bases left unmatched: 9. There are 16 residues in the CDR3. CDR1 SGHRS and CDR2 YFSETQ come from the germline V gene. CDR3 amino acids: CASSFLTGGAGTEAFF. The CDR3 DNA sequence: TGCGCCAGCAGCTTTCTTACAGGGGGCGCAGGCACTGAAGCTTTCTTT.

The gene calls are TRBV6-5 and TRBJ1-5; no clear D gene. Germline V gene sequence: CDR1 MNHEY, CDR2 SVGAGI. This CDR3 region has 12 residues. V shed 8 bases and J shed 8 bases, with 13 bases lying between them. The CDR3: CASGTALEPQHF. As DNA, the CDR3 is TGTGCCAGCGGTACAGCTTTGGAGCCCCAGCATTTT.

This clone was found a few times. This sequence joins TRBV6-5 and TRBJ2-1; TRBD1 is a possible D gene (5 bases). The CDR3 extends over 12 amino acids. Trimming pared 5 bases from V and 7 bases from J, leaving 9 bases between. The germline V gene encodes CDR1 MNHEY and CDR2 SVGAGI. The CDR3 sequence is CASSRSGNEQFF. CDR3 DNA: TGTGCCAGCAGTCGGTCAGGGAATGAGCAGTTCTTC.

The chain uses TRBV15 and TRBJ2-7; perhaps TRBD1 as D (5 bases). Germline V lookup: CDR1 LNHNV, CDR2 YYDKDF (reference sequence). V was trimmed by 0 bases and J by 0 bases, leaving 12 bases between them. CDR3 size: 16 residues. CDR3 DNA: TGTGCCACCAGCAGAGATGCAGGGCGGAGCTCCTACGAGCAGTACTTC. Its protein product is CATSRDAGRSSYEQYF.

The chain couples TRBV19 to TRBJ2-3; the match to TRBD1 covers 9 bases. The germline CDR1 and CDR2 sequences are LNHDA and SQIVND (reference sequence). The J segment lost 4 bases and the V segment lost 8 bases, leaving 10 bases of the junction unmatched. CDR3 length equals 15 residues. CDR3 region: CASLPDRGKADTQYF. In DNA form, the CDR3 reads TGTGCCAGTTTACCGGACAGGGGAAAGGCAGATACGCAGTATTTT. The complete variable domain, with remaining parts taken from reference TRBV19 and TRBJ2-3, reads DGGITQSPKYLFRKEGQNVTLSCEQNLNHDAMYWYRQDPGQGLRLIYYSQIVNDFQKGDIAEGYSVSREKKESFPLTVTSAQKNPTAFYLCASLPDRGKADTQYFGPGTRLTVL.

The rearrangement uses TRBV7-3 and TRBJ2-1; 10 bases fit TRBD2. The trim removed 2 bases at V and 10 bases at J, leaving 11 bases unmatched. Per germline, CDR1 SGHTA and CDR2 FQGTGA. The CDR3 is 16 residues long. CDR3 region: CASSLGLAGEGREQFF. The CDR3 DNA sequence: TGTGCCAGCAGCTTAGGGCTAGCGGGGGAGGGGCGCGAGCAGTTCTTC.

This sequence joins TRBV28 and TRBJ1-2; 11 nucleotides line up with TRBD1. CDR3 length: 15 residues. Trimming removed 4 bases from V and 4 bases from J; junction bases left unmatched: 5. Looked up from germline, CDR1 is MDHEN and CDR2 is SYDVKM. The CDR3 protein is CASSSDRGRSYGYTF. The CDR3 DNA sequence: TGTGCCAGCAGTTCGGACAGGGGGCGGAGCTATGGCTACACCTTC.

The chain couples TRBV30 to TRBJ1-5, with unresolved D. This CDR3 is built from 13 residues. The V gene's germline CDR1 is GTSNPN and CDR2 SVGIG (reference sequence). Trimming took 2 bases from V and 6 from J, leaving 11 bases between them. The DNA for the CDR3 is TGTGCCTGGAGTATGAAGGGAGGTCAGCCCCAGCATTTT. Protein: CAWSMKGGQPQHF. Using reference TRBV30 and TRBJ1-5 for the parts outside the CDR3, the full variable domain is SQTIHQWPATLVQPVGSPLSLECTVEGTSNPNLYWYRQAAGRGLQLLFYSVGIGQISSEVPQNLSASRPQDRQFILSSKKLLLSDSGFYLCAWSMKGGQPQHFGDGTRLSIL.